Listed below are T cell receptor beta chains from one sample, sequenced in a study of blood T cells in healthy people across ages. Each CDR3 protein is one row after TCRdb ran MiXCR on the 5' RACE reads. The repertoire consists of 800,000 to 950,000 distinct CDR3 sequences, with just under 30% occurring once and the leading ten covering about 9.4%. These data also formed part of another study, on T cells of mothers and their children.

The specimen was blood. These receptors were collected from a middle-aged woman in good health. CDR3s leave out the opening cysteine and the closing phenylalanine or tryptophan.

TRBV7-8,TRBJ2-6,ASSLGSSSGANVLT
TRBV12-3/TRBV12-4,TRBJ2-1,ASSAGYNEQF
TRBV29-1,TRBJ2-3,SVGPRRGRDTQY
TRBV7-2,.,ASSPSGGGSIQY
TRBV6-2/TRBV6-3,TRBJ2-7,ASSRSLTGAMSYEQY
TRBV7-2,TRBJ1-4,ASRLTNEKLF
TRBV10-3,TRBJ1-2,AIGTGGSNYGYT
TRBV6-2/TRBV6-3,TRBJ2-1,ASTMGLAGNNEQF
TRBV6-5,TRBJ2-5,ASSSPRQTLY
TRBV4-1,TRBJ1-2,ASSQDHSQFRYGYT
TRBV29-1,TRBJ1-1,SVAQTGRNEAF
TRBV5-1,TRBJ1-4,ASSLGQGFANEKLF
TRBV20-1,TRBJ1-1,SAAEGARAEAF
TRBV6-4,TRBJ2-1,ASDPKKVTYNEQF
TRBV30,TRBJ2-1,AWSSMTGGHSEQF
TRBV12-3/TRBV12-4,TRBJ2-1,ASDRTGGASSYNEQF
TRBV10-3,TRBJ2-1,AIRDPLGNEQF
TRBV7-9,TRBJ1-6,ASSPSTIDLENSPLH
TRBV20-1,TRBJ1-2,SARDGRFGSGLGGYT
TRBV28,TRBJ1-2,ASSSAGTGWAYGYT
TRBV7-2,TRBJ2-3,ASTPGRYTDTQY
TRBV19,TRBJ1-1,ASSITLWQGSWNTEAF
TRBV12-3/TRBV12-4,TRBJ2-7,ASRPTGPYEQY
TRBV4-1,TRBJ2-5,ASSQEGLGVWETQY
TRBV7-2,TRBJ1-2,ASSLGRTNNGYT
TRBV5-6,TRBJ2-1,ASRGLLSSYNEQF
TRBV11-2,TRBJ1-2,ASSLRPEGVADYGYT
TRBV3-1,TRBJ2-7,ASSHRDRGYEQY
TRBV6-5,TRBJ2-7,ASGAGTGSYKHY
TRBV5-1,TRBJ1-6,ASTPRGQGRSYNSPLH
TRBV29-1,TRBJ2-7,SVAVDSYEQY
TRBV5-1,TRBJ2-3,ASSGGQDRADTQY
TRBV27,TRBJ2-5,ASRGLDRDETQY
TRBV12-3/TRBV12-4,TRBJ2-1,ASRLTGPYNEQF
TRBV3-1,TRBJ1-3,ASSQGGFGSRFNGNTIY
TRBV20-1,TRBJ1-1,SASQANTEAF
TRBV30,TRBJ2-3,AWRSVAGGGSSDTQY
TRBV12-5,TRBJ1-1,ASGLSRMGGAEAF
TRBV4-3,TRBJ2-3,ASSHGAGGPRETQY
TRBV5-6,TRBJ1-2,ASSTWTVAYGYT
TRBV20-1,TRBJ2-7,SAEDRVGEQY
TRBV18,TRBJ2-5,ASSHRRDRVGNEQY
TRBV2,TRBJ1-6,ASTGGYNSPLH
TRBV3-1,TRBJ2-7,AAGGLHEQY
TRBV6-1,TRBJ2-5,ASRQGQETQY
TRBV28,TRBJ2-7,ASSFLKPGQGRLEQY
TRBV3-1,TRBJ2-7,ASSQDPLAGGEQY
TRBV6-2/TRBV6-3,TRBJ2-7,ASNRLASEQY
TRBV27,TRBJ2-3,ASSLKLGGKQISDTQY
TRBV29-1,TRBJ1-1,SVDPSAVAF
TRBV7-2,TRBJ2-7,ASSLKMASSYEQY
TRBV20-1,.,SANRGETQY
TRBV28,TRBJ1-2,ASSLPDRPGGYT
TRBV7-2,TRBJ1-1,ASSLQPTLEAF
TRBV3-1,TRBJ2-3,ASSQSETSRTDTQY
TRBV12-3/TRBV12-4,TRBJ2-3,ASSPLVGRTGTDTQY